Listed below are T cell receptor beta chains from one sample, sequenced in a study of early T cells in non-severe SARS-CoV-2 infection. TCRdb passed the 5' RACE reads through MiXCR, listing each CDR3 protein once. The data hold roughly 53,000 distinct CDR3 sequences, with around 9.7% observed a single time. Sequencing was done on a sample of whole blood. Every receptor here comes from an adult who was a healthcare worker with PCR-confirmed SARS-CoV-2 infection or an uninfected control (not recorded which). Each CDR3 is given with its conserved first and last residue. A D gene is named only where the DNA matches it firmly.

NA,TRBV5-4,CASSLEFGQGTQYF
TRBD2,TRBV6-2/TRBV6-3,CASSRGGLASNEQFF
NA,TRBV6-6,CASRPPSNNEQFF
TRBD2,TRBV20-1,CSASGPSGGAYNEQFF
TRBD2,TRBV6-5,CASRRTAGDIQYF
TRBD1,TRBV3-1,CASSQDLTGGNSPLHF
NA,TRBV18,CASSPPQGSYGYTF
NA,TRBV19,CASSPSPRETQYF
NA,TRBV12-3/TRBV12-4,CASSLPPPGRNTGELFF
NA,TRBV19,CASSTGTPTYNEQFF
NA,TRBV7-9,CASSLLWAGTSTGELFF
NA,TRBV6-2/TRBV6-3,CASSHGTNEETQYF
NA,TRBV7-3,CASSLSPGTDTQYF
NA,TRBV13,CASSLSSDTQYF
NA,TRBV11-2,CASSPGALAHNEQFF
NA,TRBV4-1,CASSQGQGLGYTF
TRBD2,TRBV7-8,CASSPRGARGGHTGELFF
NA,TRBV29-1,CSVGGVQEQFF
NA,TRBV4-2,CASSQEQANQYEQYF
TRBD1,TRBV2,CASSDRGEQYF
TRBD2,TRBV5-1,CASSLTGLDTETQYF
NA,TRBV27,CASSSDGWETQYF
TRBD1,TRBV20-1,CSATGGRNYGYTF
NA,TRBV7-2,CASSFIYGENQPQHF
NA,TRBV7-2,CASSPSYLQDTQYF
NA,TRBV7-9,CASSFGPLGTGELFF
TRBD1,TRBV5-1,CASSLAGTEQETQYF
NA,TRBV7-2,CASSLGRSNQPQHF
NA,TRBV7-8,CASSWDLQETQYF
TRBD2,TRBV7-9,CASSLFPLSGVRETQYF
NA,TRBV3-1,CASSQVSGNTEAFF
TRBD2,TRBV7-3,CASSLTGAGGYNEQFF
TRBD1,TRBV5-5,CASSNPRTGNEKLFF
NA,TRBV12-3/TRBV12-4,CASSSAPEAFF
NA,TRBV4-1,CASNIVVGEKLFF
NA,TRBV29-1,CSVRGVRTGELFF